This T cell receptor (beta chain) was captured by sequencing in a study of blood T cell repertoires in COVID-19. Overall study: The origin of the acute and convalescent COVID-19 samples was the United States, Italy and Spain.

Methods used by the authors: Amplifying reference gene primers gave estimates of nucleated cell counts. Profiling relied on immunoSEQ multiplex PCR, and the TCRdb table lists in-frame clones only, not all of them. V and J calls plus clone size are reproduced from that table; the DNA served to infer D and trimming. The sample shows 250,000 to 350,000 clones, around 89% of them seen only once. The ends were cut back, 5 bases at V and 9 bases at J, with 14 bases in the middle. Germline CDR1 LNHDA, CDR2 SQIVND (reference sequence). This CDR3 is built from 13 residues. It was during active infection that Seattle patients were enrolled and then longitudinally followed.

The V and J genes are TRBV19 and TRBJ1-5; D gene uncertain. What was sequenced was peripheral blood. This receptor was taken from a woman in her forties or fifties with COVID-19, enrolled during active disease. The DNA for the CDR3 is TGTGCCAGTAGTGAACAAACAATTTTGCCCCAGCATTTT. This sequence encodes CASSEQTILPQHF.